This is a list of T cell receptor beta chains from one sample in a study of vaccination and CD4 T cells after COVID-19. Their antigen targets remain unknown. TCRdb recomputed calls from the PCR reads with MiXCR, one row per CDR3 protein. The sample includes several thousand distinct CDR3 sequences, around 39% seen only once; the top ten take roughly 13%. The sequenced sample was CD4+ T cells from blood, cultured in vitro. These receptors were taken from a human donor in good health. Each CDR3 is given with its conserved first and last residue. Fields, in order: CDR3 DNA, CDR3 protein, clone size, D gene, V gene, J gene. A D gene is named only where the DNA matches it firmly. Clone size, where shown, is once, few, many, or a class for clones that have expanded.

CDR3 DNA: TGTGCCAGCAGCTTAGGGTTCGGGGGAGCAGATACGCAGTATTTT
CDR3 protein: CASSLGFGGADTQYF
clone size: NA
D gene: NA
V gene: TRBV7-7
J gene: TRBJ2-3

CDR3 DNA: TGTGCCAGCAGCTTGTCGTCATATGGCTACACCTTC
CDR3 protein: CASSLSSYGYTF
clone size: few
D gene: NA
V gene: TRBV5-4
J gene: TRBJ1-2

CDR3 DNA: TGTGCCAGCAGTTACTCCGTTCGAGAGACCCAGTACTTC
CDR3 protein: CASSYSVRETQYF
clone size: once
D gene: NA
V gene: TRBV6-5
J gene: TRBJ2-5

CDR3 DNA: TGTGCCAGCAGCTTAGGACGGTGGGGGGATGTCGATGAGCAGTTCTTC
CDR3 protein: CASSLGRWGDVDEQFF
clone size: NA
D gene: NA
V gene: TRBV7-8
J gene: TRBJ2-1

CDR3 DNA: TGTGCCAGCAGCACTACCGGGACTCCGGTAACTGAAGCTTTCTTT
CDR3 protein: CASSTTGTPVTEAFF
clone size: NA
D gene: NA
V gene: TRBV7-8
J gene: TRBJ1-1

CDR3 DNA: TGTGCCAGCAGTACGGGGGTATTGGGGCAGGGAAGCTTGGACACTGAAGCTTTCTTT
CDR3 protein: CASSTGVLGQGSLDTEAFF
clone size: NA
D gene: NA
V gene: TRBV12-3/TRBV12-4
J gene: TRBJ1-1

CDR3 DNA: TGTGCCAGTAGTCCGGGCGGCGGGGCCAACGTCCTGACTTTC
CDR3 protein: CASSPGGGANVLTF
clone size: NA
D gene: NA
V gene: TRBV19
J gene: TRBJ2-6

CDR3 DNA: TGTGCCAGCAGTTTAGGTCGTTGGGGGTCAGGAAACACCATATATTTT
CDR3 protein: CASSLGRWGSGNTIYF
clone size: few
D gene: NA
V gene: TRBV27
J gene: TRBJ1-3

CDR3 DNA: TGTGCCAGTAGTTTGAAACCTTGGACAGCTAGCACAGATACGCAGTATTTT
CDR3 protein: CASSLKPWTASTDTQYF
clone size: NA
D gene: NA
V gene: TRBV19
J gene: TRBJ2-3

CDR3 DNA: TGTGCCAGCAGCTTATCAGGGACAGGACTCCGCGAAAGAGGCTACACCTTC
CDR3 protein: CASSLSGTGLRERGYTF
clone size: NA
D gene: TRBD1
V gene: TRBV7-2
J gene: TRBJ1-2

CDR3 DNA: TGTGCCAGCTCAAGGACAGGGGGCAATCAGCCCCAGCATTTT
CDR3 protein: CASSRTGGNQPQHF
clone size: NA
D gene: TRBD1
V gene: TRBV18
J gene: TRBJ1-5

CDR3 DNA: TGTGCCACCAGTGACGGCCTGTATGGCTACACCTTC
CDR3 protein: CATSDGLYGYTF
clone size: few
D gene: NA
V gene: TRBV24-1
J gene: TRBJ1-2

CDR3 DNA: TGTGCCAGCATCGAGCACAGGAACACTGAAGCTTTCTTT
CDR3 protein: CASIEHRNTEAFF
clone size: few
D gene: NA
V gene: TRBV6-2/TRBV6-3
J gene: TRBJ1-1

CDR3 DNA: TGTGCCAGCAGGGACTTCGGGGCAGGGGGAAACTACGAGCAGTACTTC
CDR3 protein: CASRDFGAGGNYEQYF
clone size: NA
D gene: TRBD1
V gene: TRBV6-1
J gene: TRBJ2-7

CDR3 DNA: TGCAGTGCTAGAGTCCCGGGTAGCTCGCCCCAGCATTTT
CDR3 protein: CSARVPGSSPQHF
clone size: NA
D gene: NA
V gene: TRBV20-1
J gene: TRBJ1-5